This T cell receptor (beta chain) stems from a study of T cells in Graves' hyperthyroidism and ophthalmopathy. Study-wide results and caveats: Blood also showed most of the thyroid clonotypes that were expanded above 0.001. Ophthalmopathy onset followed model prediction by a median roughly 6.5 months.

This clonotype was seen repeatedly, ten times or more. Its antigen is not known. Trimming removed 1 base from V and 1 base from J; junction bases left unmatched: 10. This CDR3 contains 20 residues. The germline V gene encodes CDR1 SGHTA and CDR2 FQGTGA. RNA transcripts were the template for amplifying TCR beta CDR3 regions. The HTBI primer set served for first-round RT-PCR of the TCR CDR3. TCRdb re-analysed the multiplex PCR reads in MiXCR, keeping a single row per CDR3 protein. In the table there are about 510,000 distinct CDR3 sequences, 14% of which are singletons. An absence of ophthalmopathy progression within 18 months meant stable Graves' hyperthyroidism.

The sample was blood. The clonotype was recovered from a woman in her thirties or forties with Graves' hyperthyroidism. This sequence joins TRBV7-3 and TRBJ2-3, with 14 bases aligning to TRBD2. CDR3 coding DNA: TGTGCCAGCAGCTTAAATCCGGGACTAGCGGGGGCGTTGGGCACAGATACGCAGTATTTT. This gives the protein CASSLNPGLAGALGTDTQYF.